This TCR beta chain was captured in a study of T cells in Graves' hyperthyroidism and ophthalmopathy. Amplified TCR beta CDR3 regions came from RNA transcripts. A set of HTBI primers served as the primers for a first-round RT-PCR of the TCR CDR3. Using its own MiXCR run on the multiplex PCR reads, TCRdb lists one record per CDR3 protein. The table has around 500,000 distinct CDR3 sequences, approximately 23% seen once; the top ten hold about 53%. This clonotype appeared many times. What it recognizes is unknown. General study results and limits: Most thyroid-expanded clonotypes above 0.001 were also found in blood.

V was pared by 1 base and J by 6 bases, with 9 bases between. Germline-derived CDR1 and CDR2 are MNHEY and SMNVEV (reference sequence). CDR3 length equals 13 residues. Sequencing was carried out using blood. The receptor's source is a woman in her 70s with Graves' ophthalmopathy. The chain carries TRBV27 and TRBJ1-2; D is perhaps TRBD1 (5 bases). DNA of the CDR3: TGTGCCAGCAGTTTATTGCGGGGGGATGGCTACACCTTC. Its translation is CASSLLRGDGYTF.